This is a list of T cell receptor beta chains from one sample in a study of blood T cell repertoires in COVID-19. Profiling relied on immunoSEQ multiplex PCR, and the TCRdb table lists in-frame clones only, not all of them. Of fewer than 200,000 clones listed, approximately 83% are singletons. Source material: peripheral blood. These receptors were taken from a man in his fifties with active or convalescent COVID-19. Each CDR3 is given with its conserved first and last residue. Each record gives: clone size, V gene, CDR3 length, J gene, D gene, CDR3 protein, CDR3 DNA. A D gene is named only where the DNA matches it firmly. Not all rows give a size; the values are once, few, many and, for expanded clones, a class.

.	TRBV5-1	15	TRBJ2-7	TRBD2	CASSILAGGMNEQYF	TGCGCCAGCAGCATCCTAGCGGGGGGGATGAACGAGCAGTACTTC
.	TRBV27	13	TRBJ1-6	.	CASRVIYNSPLHF	TGTGCCTCGCGGGTTATCTATAATTCACCCCTCCACTTT
.	TRBV27	14	TRBJ2-7	TRBD1	CASSPQYARDRAYF	TGTGCCAGCAGTCCCCAATACGCCCGGGACAGGGCGTACTTC
.	TRBV5-1	14	TRBJ1-1	TRBD1	CASMTGVGNTEAFF	TGCGCCAGCATGACAGGGGTAGGGAACACTGAAGCTTTCTTT
.	TRBV3-1/TRBV3-2	13	TRBJ1-6	.	CASSWTPNSPLHF	TGTGCCAGCAGCTGGACACCAAATTCACCCCTCCACTTT
.	TRBV3-1/TRBV3-2	15	TRBJ1-1	.	CASSQERNVDREAFF	TGTGCCAGCAGCCAAGAGAGGAATGTTGACAGAGAAGCTTTCTTT
.	TRBV5-6	13	TRBJ1-1	TRBD1	CASSFYRGPGAFF	TGTGCCAGCAGCTTTTACAGGGGGCCCGGGGCTTTCTTT
once	TRBV21-1	20	TRBJ2-7	.	CASSDPRGVGWALSSYEQYF	TGTGCCAGCAGCGACCCCCGGGGGGTGGGGTGGGCCTTGAGCTCCTACGAGCAGTACTTC
once	TRBV2	14	TRBJ1-2	.	CASSGVGAVYGYTF	TGTGCCAGCAGTGGGGTGGGGGCAGTATATGGCTACACCTTC
.	TRBV19	15	TRBJ1-2	.	CASSIQGRNNYGYTF	TGTGCCAGTAGTATACAGGGGCGGAATAACTATGGCTACACCTTC
.	TRBV19	16	TRBJ2-2	.	CASSIIPGMGTGELFF	TGTGCCAGTAGTATAATTCCCGGGATGGGCACCGGGGAGCTGTTTTTT
.	TRBV7-9	17	TRBJ2-1	TRBD2	CASSSAGLAEEDNEQFF	TGTGCCAGCAGTTCTGCCGGACTAGCGGAGGAGGACAATGAGCAGTTCTTC
.	TRBV19	13	TRBJ1-2	.	CASSIGQGGGYTF	TGTGCCAGTAGTATCGGTCAGGGTGGTGGCTACACCTTC
.	TRBV7-9	14	TRBJ2-3	.	CASSLAGGTDTQYF	TGTGCCAGCAGCTTAGCTGGAGGCACAGATACGCAGTATTTT
.	TRBV9	18	TRBJ2-5	.	CASSVESQGAHPEETQYF	TGTGCCAGCAGCGTAGAGTCTCAGGGCGCCCACCCCGAAGAGACCCAGTACTTC
once	TRBV2	15	TRBJ2-2	TRBD2	CASRLAGTNTGELFF	TGTGCCAGCAGATTAGCGGGTACGAACACCGGGGAGCTGTTTTTT
.	TRBV4-1	14	TRBJ2-2	TRBD1	CASSGGQGTGELFF	TGCGCCAGCAGCGGCGGACAGGGGACCGGGGAGCTGTTTTTT
.	TRBV2	15	TRBJ2-4	TRBD1	CASKGGTGGKNIQYF	TGTGCCAGCAAGGGCGGGACAGGGGGCAAAAACATTCAGTACTTC
.	TRBV7-9	14	TRBJ1-1	.	CASSLARENTEAFF	TGTGCCAGCAGCTTAGCGCGGGAGAACACTGAAGCTTTCTTT
.	TRBV30	14	TRBJ1-1	TRBD1	CAWSVTGGRTEAFF	TGTGCCTGGAGTGTAACAGGGGGTCGGACTGAAGCTTTCTTT
.	TRBV5-4	13	TRBJ2-1	TRBD1	CASRQGAYNEQFF	TGTGCCAGCAGACAGGGGGCCTACAATGAGCAGTTCTTC
once	TRBV4-1	15	TRBJ1-6	.	CASSQATGNHSPLHF	TGCGCCAGCAGCCAGGCCACAGGGAACCATTCACCCCTCCACTTT
.	TRBV5-1	14	TRBJ2-7	.	CASSRDSFSYEQYF	TGCGCCAGCAGCCGTGACTCGTTCTCCTACGAGCAGTACTTC
.	TRBV19	16	TRBJ2-5	TRBD1	CASSIGGTGAGETQYF	TGTGCCAGTAGTATTGGAGGGACAGGGGCGGGGGAGACCCAGTACTTC
.	TRBV2	12	TRBJ1-4	TRBD1	CASRGTGEKLFF	TGTGCCAGCAGGGGGACAGGTGAAAAACTGTTTTTT
.	TRBV18	16	TRBJ1-5	.	CASSPNGGYSNQPQHF	TGTGCCAGCTCTCCAAATGGCGGCTATAGCAATCAGCCCCAGCATTTT
.	TRBV19	14	TRBJ1-1	.	CASSIGQANTEAFF	TGTGCCAGTAGTATAGGACAGGCCAACACTGAAGCTTTCTTT
.	TRBV5-1	14	TRBJ1-1	.	CASSVAGQNTEAFF	TGCGCCAGCAGCGTGGCGGGACAGAACACTGAAGCTTTCTTT
.	TRBV7-6	15	TRBJ2-2	.	CASSLRSGRTGELFF	TGTGCCAGCAGCTTAAGGTCGGGGAGGACCGGGGAGCTGTTTTTT
.	TRBV6-5	15	TRBJ1-2	.	CASSEDSAGVGRYTF	TGTGCCAGCAGCGAGGATTCCGCAGGGGTGGGCCGCTACACCTTC
.	TRBV27	13	TRBJ1-2	TRBD1	CASGDRANYGYTF	TGTGCCAGCGGGGACAGAGCTAACTATGGCTACACCTTC
many	TRBV14	13	TRBJ1-2	TRBD1	CASSQDRIAGYTF	TGTGCCAGCAGCCAGGACAGGATCGCTGGCTACACCTTC
.	TRBV20-1	11	TRBJ1-2	.	CSARDIYGYTF	TGCAGTGCTAGAGATATTTATGGCTACACCTTC
.	TRBV19	16	TRBJ1-4	.	CASSIGLQNRNEKLFF	TGTGCCAGTAGTATAGGCCTACAGAACCGAAATGAAAAACTGTTTTTT
.	TRBV2	17	TRBJ2-3	TRBD2	CASSDSGGSRDTDTQYF	TGTGCCAGCAGTGATAGCGGGGGGTCTCGGGACACAGATACGCAGTATTTT
.	TRBV4-2	17	TRBJ2-5	TRBD2	CASSQGATSGGEETQYF	TGTGCCAGCAGCCAAGGAGCGACTAGCGGGGGGGAAGAGACCCAGTACTTC
.	TRBV18	15	TRBJ1-4	TRBD1	CASSPPTGTNEKLFF	TGTGCCAGCTCACCACCGACAGGGACTAATGAAAAACTGTTTTTT
.	TRBV4-3	12	TRBJ2-3	.	CASSQWEDTQYF	TGCGCCAGCAGCCAATGGGAGGATACGCAGTATTTT
.	TRBV19	16	TRBJ1-1	.	CASSMTGDSGGTEAFF	TGTGCCAGTAGTATGACAGGAGATAGTGGTGGCACTGAAGCTTTCTTT
.	TRBV6-5	14	TRBJ2-7	TRBD1	CASSYSGQGYEQYF	TGTGCCAGCAGTTACTCGGGACAGGGGTACGAGCAGTACTTC